This T cell receptor (beta chain) was recorded in a study of T-cell reconstitution after alpha-beta-depleted transplantation in children. The CDR3 loop spans 16 amino acids. Germline loops: CDR1 MNHNS, CDR2 SASEGT. V dropped 5 bases and J dropped 0 bases, with 14 bases sitting between them. Unique molecular identifiers tagged the TCRbeta library. TCRdb fed the PCR reads into MiXCR, producing one record per CDR3 protein. The data show about 500,000 distinct CDR3 sequences, with approximately 30% seen just once and about 2.3% held by the top ten. The sequences come from PBMCs from the stem cell graft donor, collected from the stem cell graft. The rearrangement joins TRBV6-1 to TRBJ1-5; tentative D call: TRBD1 (5 bases). This receptor was taken from a human donor who donated a stem cell graft to a child with aplastic anemia. The DNA of the CDR3 is TGTGCCAGCAGTCGGATGGGGGGAGTTAGCAATCAGCCCCAGCATTTT. Its translation is CASSRMGGVSNQPQHF.